Listed below are T cell receptor beta chains from one sample, sequenced in a study of beta chain features in type 1 diabetes. The table came from immunoSEQ multiplex PCR; TCRdb's copy has only in-frame clones and leaves some out. The table shows roughly 14,000 clones, with approximately 68% occurring only once. Material: stem cell memory CD4+ T cells from blood. The receptors stem from a woman in her late teens or twenties with type 1 diabetes. Both conserved end residues are part of each CDR3. A D gene is named only where the DNA matches it firmly. Clone size, where shown, is once, few, many, or a class for clones that have expanded.

abundance: .; v_gene: TRBV19; d_gene: .; j_gene: TRBJ1-5; CDR3nt: TGTGCCAGTAGGTCAGACAATCAGCCCCAGCATTTT; CDR3aa: CASRSDNQPQHF
abundance: .; v_gene: TRBV15; d_gene: .; j_gene: TRBJ2-7; CDR3nt: TGTGCCACCAGCAGAGATCAGGGGTCGAGCTACGAGCAGTACTTC; CDR3aa: CATSRDQGSSYEQYF
abundance: .; v_gene: TRBV2; d_gene: .; j_gene: TRBJ1-2; CDR3nt: TGTGCCAGCAGTGTGGGGGGTGGGGGCTACACCTTC; CDR3aa: CASSVGGGGYTF
abundance: .; v_gene: TRBV6-5; d_gene: .; j_gene: TRBJ1-2; CDR3nt: TGTGCCAGCAGTTCATCCGGGACTTACCCTAACTATGGCTACACCTTC; CDR3aa: CASSSSGTYPNYGYTF
abundance: .; v_gene: TRBV7-9; d_gene: TRBD2; j_gene: TRBJ2-7; CDR3nt: TGTGCCAGCAGCCGATCTAGCGGGAGGGCCTCCTACGAGCAGTACTTC; CDR3aa: CASSRSSGRASYEQYF
abundance: .; v_gene: TRBV5-1; d_gene: .; j_gene: TRBJ2-7; CDR3nt: TGCGCCAGCAGCAGCCCACAGGGCTACGAGCAGTACTTC; CDR3aa: CASSSPQGYEQYF
abundance: .; v_gene: TRBV6-1; d_gene: .; j_gene: TRBJ2-7; CDR3nt: TGTGCCAGCAACCGGGACACGGGGTGGGAGCAGTACTTC; CDR3aa: CASNRDTGWEQYF
abundance: .; v_gene: TRBV18; d_gene: TRBD2; j_gene: TRBJ2-1; CDR3nt: TGTGCCAGCTCACCAGGGGTAACTAGCGGGAGGTACAATGAGCAGTTCTTC; CDR3aa: CASSPGVTSGRYNEQFF
abundance: .; v_gene: TRBV11-1; d_gene: TRBD1; j_gene: TRBJ1-1; CDR3nt: TGTGCCAGCAGATTAGGGGCAGGGGGCCTGAACACTGAAGCTTTCTTT; CDR3aa: CASRLGAGGLNTEAFF
abundance: .; v_gene: TRBV5-1; d_gene: .; j_gene: TRBJ2-7; CDR3nt: TGCGCCAGCAGCATGAGACAGGACCATTACGAGCAGTACTTC; CDR3aa: CASSMRQDHYEQYF
abundance: .; v_gene: TRBV29-1; d_gene: TRBD2; j_gene: TRBJ2-1; CDR3nt: TGCAGCGTTGACGCCCCGGGACTAGCCCTAGTCAATGAGCAGTTCTTC; CDR3aa: CSVDAPGLALVNEQFF
abundance: .; v_gene: TRBV18; d_gene: TRBD2; j_gene: TRBJ2-5; CDR3nt: TGTGCCAGCTCACCTCCCAGCGGGGGGCGCCGAGAGACCCAGTACTTC; CDR3aa: CASSPPSGGRRETQYF
abundance: few; v_gene: TRBV11-2; d_gene: .; j_gene: TRBJ1-4; CDR3nt: TGTGCCAGCGGCCCCGATCCAACTAATGAAAAACTGTTTTTT; CDR3aa: CASGPDPTNEKLFF
abundance: .; v_gene: TRBV5-1; d_gene: .; j_gene: TRBJ2-7; CDR3nt: TGCGCCAGCAGCTTGGCAGGGGTAACCTACGAGCAGTACTTC; CDR3aa: CASSLAGVTYEQYF
abundance: .; v_gene: TRBV7-2; d_gene: TRBD2; j_gene: TRBJ2-1; CDR3nt: TGTGCCAGCAGCTTATACGCGGGGGATTACAATGAGCAGTTCTTC; CDR3aa: CASSLYAGDYNEQFF